Listed below are T cell receptor beta chains from one sample, sequenced in a study of blood T cell repertoires in COVID-19. The data were produced by immunoSEQ multiplex PCR, yet TCRdb's version contains in-frame clones alone and is incomplete. The sample has roughly 280,000 clones, approximately 91% seen once. The sequenced sample was peripheral blood. The receptors were gathered from a young woman with COVID-19, enrolled during active disease. CDR3s include the opening cysteine and the closing phenylalanine or tryptophan. Fields, in order: clone size, J gene, V gene, CDR3 protein. Size is omitted from some rows. Given values are once, few, many or a class for expanded clones.

clone size: -
J gene: TRBJ2-1
V gene: TRBV6-1
CDR3 protein: CASSEGVGRGTSYNEQFF

clone size: -
J gene: TRBJ1-5
V gene: TRBV4-3
CDR3 protein: CASSQERGTKNQPQHF

clone size: -
J gene: TRBJ2-7
V gene: TRBV5-4
CDR3 protein: CASSWESYEQYF

clone size: -
J gene: TRBJ1-2
V gene: TRBV28
CDR3 protein: CATFWTGVAGYTF

clone size: -
J gene: TRBJ1-5
V gene: TRBV6-5
CDR3 protein: CASSLSRGNQPQHF

clone size: -
J gene: TRBJ2-5
V gene: TRBV7-9
CDR3 protein: CASSLGGGVQETQYF

clone size: -
J gene: TRBJ2-7
V gene: TRBV5-1
CDR3 protein: CASSLGQQTYEQYF

clone size: -
J gene: TRBJ1-5
V gene: TRBV7-6
CDR3 protein: CASSPQGLGNQPQHF

clone size: few
J gene: TRBJ2-7
V gene: TRBV7-9
CDR3 protein: CASSFLGPGLAYEQYF

clone size: once
J gene: TRBJ1-5
V gene: TRBV6-5
CDR3 protein: CAARAAGHQPQHF

clone size: -
J gene: TRBJ2-3
V gene: TRBV19
CDR3 protein: CASTGGRSDTQYF

clone size: -
J gene: TRBJ2-7
V gene: TRBV19
CDR3 protein: CATPSGSGCEQYF

clone size: -
J gene: TRBJ2-3
V gene: TRBV27
CDR3 protein: CASSLSWDREITDTQYF

clone size: -
J gene: TRBJ2-2
V gene: TRBV28
CDR3 protein: CASSGSWPGELFF

clone size: -
J gene: TRBJ1-2
V gene: TRBV7-2
CDR3 protein: CASSFPGQGPEGYGYTF

clone size: -
J gene: TRBJ2-3
V gene: TRBV4-1
CDR3 protein: CASSQDGRMDTQYF

clone size: -
J gene: TRBJ2-1
V gene: TRBV28
CDR3 protein: CASSLPLRMQFF

clone size: -
J gene: TRBJ2-7
V gene: TRBV7-2
CDR3 protein: CASSLGTGTSEIYEQYF

clone size: few
J gene: TRBJ1-1
V gene: TRBV9
CDR3 protein: CASSGGRGTEAFF

clone size: -
J gene: TRBJ1-5
V gene: TRBV19
CDR3 protein: CASSRTEWNQPQHF